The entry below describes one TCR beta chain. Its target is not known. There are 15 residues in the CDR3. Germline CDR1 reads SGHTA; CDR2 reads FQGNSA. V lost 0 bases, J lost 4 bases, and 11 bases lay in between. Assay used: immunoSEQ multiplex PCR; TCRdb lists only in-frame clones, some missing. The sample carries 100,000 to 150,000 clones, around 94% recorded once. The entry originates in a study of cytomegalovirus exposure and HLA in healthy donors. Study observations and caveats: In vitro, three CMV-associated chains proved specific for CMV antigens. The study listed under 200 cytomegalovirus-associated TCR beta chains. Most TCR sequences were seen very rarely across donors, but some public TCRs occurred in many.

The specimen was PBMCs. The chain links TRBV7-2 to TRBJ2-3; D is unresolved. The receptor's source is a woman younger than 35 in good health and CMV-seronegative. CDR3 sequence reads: CASSLAQFSADTQYF. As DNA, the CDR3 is TGTGCCAGCAGCTTAGCCCAGTTCAGCGCAGATACGCAGTATTTT. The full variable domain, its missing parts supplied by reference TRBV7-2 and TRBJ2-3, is GAGVSQSPSNKVTEKGKDVELRCDPISGHTALYWYRQSLGQGLEFLIYFQGNSAPDKSGLPSDRFSAERTGGSVSTLTIQRTQQEDSAVYLCASSLAQFSADTQYFGPGTRLTVL.